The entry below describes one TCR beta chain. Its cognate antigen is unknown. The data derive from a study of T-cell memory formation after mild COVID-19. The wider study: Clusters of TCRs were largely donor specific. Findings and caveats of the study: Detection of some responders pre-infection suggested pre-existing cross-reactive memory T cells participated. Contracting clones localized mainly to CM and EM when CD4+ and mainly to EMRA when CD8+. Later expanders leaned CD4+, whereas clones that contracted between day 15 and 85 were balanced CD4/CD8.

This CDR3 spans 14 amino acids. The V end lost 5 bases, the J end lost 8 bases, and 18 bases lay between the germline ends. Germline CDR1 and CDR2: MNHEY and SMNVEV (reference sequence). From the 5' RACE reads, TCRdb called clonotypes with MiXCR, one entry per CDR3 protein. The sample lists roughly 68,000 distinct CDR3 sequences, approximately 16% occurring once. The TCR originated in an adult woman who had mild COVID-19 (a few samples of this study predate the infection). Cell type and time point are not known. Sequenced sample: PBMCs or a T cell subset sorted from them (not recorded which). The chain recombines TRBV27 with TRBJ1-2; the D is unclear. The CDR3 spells CASSPSTSLEGYTF. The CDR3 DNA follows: TGTGCCAGCAGTCCCTCGACGTCTTTGGAGGGCTACACCTTC.